Listed here is a single T cell receptor beta chain. Its target is unknown. The data were produced by immunoSEQ multiplex PCR, yet TCRdb's version contains in-frame clones alone and is incomplete. The sample includes 84,000 or so clones, approximately 90% of them seen just once. This specimen belongs to a study of T cell responses to AZD1222 COVID-19 vaccine. The CDR3 spans 18 residues. Study conclusions and caveats: Vaccine-associated CD4 TCRs ranged over spike, dominating at 160-218 and 743-854. Clonal diversity may have been underestimated in mostly white British donors.

The starting material was peripheral blood, obtained on day 0 of MenACWY control vaccination. The source of this sequence is an adult in good health. The rearrangement links TRBV21-1 to TRBJ1-4; the table's TRBD1 call for D was not verified on the DNA. TRBV21-1 is described as a pseudogene. The CDR3 protein is CASSKLRRDRGENEKLFF. The CDR3 DNA is TGTGCCAGCAGCAAACTCAGGAGGGACAGGGGAGAGAACGAAAAACTGTTTTTT.